This TCR beta chain stems from a study of blood T cell repertoires in COVID-19. On the study more broadly: The study drew acute and convalescent COVID-19 samples from the United States, Italy and Spain. Nucleic acid was either cDNA or gDNA, and it came from T cells, B-cell-depleted T cells, or PBMCs.

Methods used by the authors: Reference gene primer amplification yielded estimated nucleated cell counts. Produced via immunoSEQ multiplex PCR; TCRdb's table is partial and in-frame only. The D gene and trimming were derived from the DNA, and the V and J assignments and clone size from that table. In the table there are about 210,000 clones, 88% of which are singletons. This CDR3 is 16 amino acids long. V lost 4 bases and J lost 5; bases outside the gene matches: 11. Germline-derived CDR1 and CDR2 are SGHRS and YFSETQ. V gene TRBV5-1 combines with J gene TRBJ2-5; 10 positions match TRBD1. The sequenced sample consisted of peripheral blood. The receptor was isolated from a man aged 65 to 85 with acute or convalescent COVID-19. The DNA of the CDR3 is TGCGCCAGCAGCCGTAAGACAGGGGGCTTGGGGGAGACCCAGTACTTC. Protein: CASSRKTGGLGETQYF.